These 29 T cell receptor beta chains were sequenced from one sample in a study of graft-versus-host responses after intestinal transplantation. TCRdb keeps only in-frame clones here, not all; method: immunoSEQ multiplex PCR. The table has around 100,000 clones, approximately 93% seen once. What these receptors recognize is not known. The input for sequencing was unstimulated CD8+ T cells sorted from spleen or lymph node cells, taken before intestinal transplant. The receptor set was obtained from a human donor who received an intestinal transplant.

V is TRBV5-6 and J is TRBJ1-1; D not resolved. With 0 bases removed from V and 9 bases from J, the gap between germline ends came to 6 bases. CDR3 length: 11 residues. Germline V gene data show CDR1 as SGHDT and CDR2 as YYEEEE. CDR3 nucleotide sequence: TGTGCCAGCAGCTTGGGGGGAAAAGCTTTCTTT. It translates to CASSLGGKAFF. Full variable domain (outside the CDR3, taken from reference TRBV5-6 and TRBJ1-1): DAGVTQSPTHLIKTRGQQVTLRCSPKSGHDTVSWYQQALGQGPQFIFQYYEEEERQRGNFPDRFSGHQFPNYSSELNVNALLLGDSALYLCASSLGGKAFFGQGTRLTVV.

The CDR3 loop is CASSLGQGDEQYF. The CDR3 DNA is TGTGCCAGCAGCCTAGGACAGGGAGACGAGCAGTACTTC. The chain has TRBV11-2 and TRBJ2-5, with 8 bases identical to TRBD1. The DNA end favors TRBJ2-7, so the J call may be wrong. The CDR3 is made up of 13 amino acids. CDR1 is SGHAT and CDR2 is FQNNGV in the germline V gene.

The chain couples TRBV27 to TRBJ1-6; D call uncertain. Germline-derived CDR1 and CDR2 are MNHEY and SMNVEV (reference sequence). Trimming pared 6 bases from V and 0 bases from J, leaving 0 bases between. The CDR3 is 12 amino acids. Written as DNA, the CDR3 is TGTGCCAGCAGCTCCTATAATTCACCCCTCCACTTT. The encoded protein is CASSSYNSPLHF.

The chain links TRBV11-2 to TRBJ2-2; D gene unclear. The CDR3 loop spans 17 amino acids. With 3 bases removed from V and 6 bases from J, the gap between germline ends came to 20 bases. Germline V CDR1 and CDR2: SGHAT, FQNNGV. In DNA form, the CDR3 reads TGTGCCAGCAGCTTCCATCGCGCGCTAGGTACCCCCGGGGAGCTGTTTTTT. This encodes CASSFHRALGTPGELFF.

V usage is TRBV5-1 and J usage is TRBJ1-1; a possible D gene is TRBD1 (6 bases). The germline CDR1 and CDR2 sequences are SGHRS and YFSETQ. The length of the CDR3 is 13 residues. V gave up 7 bases and J gave up 8 bases, with 18 bases separating them. The CDR3 DNA follows: TGCGCCAGCTCCCCCCCGGACGGGACAGAAGCTTTCTTT. Its translation: CASSPPDGTEAFF.

This clone has just one count. The chain is built from TRBV9 and TRBJ2-4, with TRBD2 matching 9 bases. CDR3 size: 15 residues. In germline, CDR1 is SGDLS, CDR2 YYNGEE. The V segment lost 0 bases and the J segment 7 bases; nucleotides outside the gene matches: 5. This CDR3 is CASSVGGGGENIQYF. The CDR3 DNA sequence: TGTGCCAGCAGCGTAGGCGGGGGGGGTGAGAACATTCAGTACTTC.

This chain connects TRBV9 to TRBJ1-1; D might be TRBD1 (6 bases). The CDR3 covers 14 residues. The germline V gene encodes CDR1 SGDLS and CDR2 YYNGEE. The ends were cut back, 0 bases at V and 4 bases at J, with 10 bases in the middle. The CDR3 spells CASSVEGGGTEAFF. The DNA for the CDR3 is TGTGCCAGCAGCGTAGAGGGGGGGGGCACTGAAGCTTTCTTT.

The rearrangement links TRBV5-1 to TRBJ2-3; D is perhaps TRBD1 (6 bases). V was cut by 7 bases and J by 3 bases, with 18 bases left in between. CDR1 is SGHRS, CDR2 YFSETQ, per germline. The CDR3 loop spans 15 amino acids. The CDR3 is CASRSGTYGTDTQYF. CDR3 sequence (DNA): TGCGCCAGCCGATCCGGGACATACGGTACAGATACGCAGTATTTT.

This chain joins TRBV7-7 and TRBJ2-3; the match to TRBD2 covers 7 bases. Trimming took 5 bases from V and 2 from J; bases not matched to a gene: 4. The V gene's germline CDR1 is SSHAT and CDR2 FNYEAQ (reference sequence). The CDR3 runs 14 residues. CDR3 residues: CASSPLADTDTQYF. As DNA, the CDR3 is TGTGCCAGCAGCCCCCTAGCGGACACAGATACGCAGTATTTT. The full variable domain, its missing parts supplied by reference TRBV7-7 and TRBJ2-3, is GAGVSQSPRYKVTKRGQDVTLRCDPISSHATLYWYQQALGQGPEFLTYFNYEAQPDKSGLPSDRFSAERPEGSISTLTIQRTEQRDSAMYRCASSPLADTDTQYFGPGTRLTVL.

The chain is built from TRBV29-1 and TRBJ2-1, with 9 bases aligning to TRBD1. The V segment lost 3 bases and the J segment 8 bases; nucleotides outside the gene matches: 5. This CDR3 has 13 residues. The germline gives CDR1 SQVTM, CDR2 ANQGSEA. The CDR3, as DNA: TGCAGCGTTGAGGAGGGACAGGGAGATGAGCAGTTCTTC. This encodes CSVEEGQGDEQFF.

This chain uses TRBV13 with TRBJ1-1; TRBD1 might be the D (5 bases). This CDR3 is built from 14 residues. The V gene lost 3 bases and the J gene lost 4 bases, with 12 bases spanning the gap. Germline CDR1 and CDR2: PRHDT and FYEKMQ (reference sequence). The CDR3 DNA is TGTGCCAGCAGCTTTGAGGGGTCGGTCACTGAAGCTTTCTTT. It translates to CASSFEGSVTEAFF.

This chain joins TRBV7-6 and TRBJ1-1, with no clear D. Germline CDR1 SGHVS, CDR2 FNYEAQ. CDR3 length: 13 amino acids. V was trimmed by 1 base and J by 0 bases, leaving 3 bases between them. The CDR3 DNA reads TGTGCCAGCAGCTTAGAGATGAACACTGAAGCTTTCTTT. Translated: CASSLEMNTEAFF.

The chain has TRBV6-6 and TRBJ2-2; D is perhaps TRBD1 (6 bases). The V end lost 2 bases, the J end lost 3 bases, and 10 bases lay between the germline ends. Germline lookup yields CDR1 MNHNY and CDR2 SVGAGI (reference sequence). The CDR3 is 15 amino acids. The CDR3 protein is CASSYEGVDTGELFF. The CDR3 DNA sequence: TGTGCCAGCAGTTACGAGGGGGTCGACACCGGGGAGCTGTTTTTT.

This clone is a singleton in its sample. This chain joins TRBV5-6 and TRBJ1-2, with 10 positions matching TRBD1. V lost 2 bases, J lost 8 bases, and 6 bases stayed unmatched. The CDR3 length is 14 residues. Germline V gene sequence: CDR1 SGHDT, CDR2 YYEEEE. The CDR3, as DNA: TGTGCCAGCAGCTTCCGGGACAGGGGCTACGGCTACACCTTC. As protein: CASSFRDRGYGYTF.

The chain is built from TRBV10-3 and TRBJ2-5; no firm D call. This CDR3 is built from 12 residues. The germline gives CDR1 ENHRY, CDR2 SYGVKD. V dropped 6 bases and J dropped 4 bases, with 9 bases sitting between them. Written as DNA, the CDR3 is TGTGCCATCAGCCGCGATGGAGAGACCCAGTACTTC. Translated, it gives CAISRDGETQYF.

The chain has TRBV30 and TRBJ2-3, with 8 positions matching TRBD1. Germline CDR1 GTSNPN, CDR2 SVGIG (reference sequence). This CDR3 has 16 amino acids. V lost 2 bases, J lost 3 bases, and 10 bases stayed unmatched. CDR3 residues: CAWSSPWTGRTDTQYF. The CDR3 DNA reads TGTGCCTGGAGTTCACCCTGGACAGGGCGTACAGATACGCAGTATTTT. Together with reference TRBV30 and TRBJ2-3, the CDR3 gives the full variable domain: SQTIHQWPATLVQPVGSPLSLECTVEGTSNPNLYWYRQAAGRGLQLLFYSVGIGQISSEVPQNLSASRPQDRQFILSSKKLLLSDSGFYLCAWSSPWTGRTDTQYFGPGTRLTVL.

The chain is built from TRBV14 and TRBJ2-7; the D is unclear. V was cut by 3 bases and J by 4 bases, with 10 bases left in between. This CDR3 comprises 13 residues. In germline, CDR1 is SGHDN, CDR2 FVKESK. The CDR3 sequence is CASSHALFYEQYF. CDR3 sequence (DNA): TGTGCCAGCAGCCACGCGCTCTTTTACGAGCAGTACTTC.

The rearrangement links TRBV6-5 to TRBJ1-4; TRBD1 might be the D (6 bases). CDR3 length equals 14 residues. The V end was cut by 5 bases, the J end by 5 bases, with 12 bases between. Germline values: CDR1 MNHEY, CDR2 SVGAGI. The CDR3 loop reads CASSTTGTNEKLFF. CDR3 nucleotide sequence: TGTGCCAGCAGTACAACCGGGACAAATGAAAAACTGTTTTTT.

The rearrangement joins TRBV2 to TRBJ1-3; D is ambiguous. The CDR3 extends over 15 amino acids. Germline V gene data show CDR1 as SNHLY and CDR2 as FYNNEI. Trimming cost V 3 bases and J 0 bases, with 9 bases left between them. The CDR3: CASSDDVTSGNTIYF. Written as DNA, the CDR3 is TGTGCCAGCAGTGACGACGTGACCTCTGGAAACACCATATATTTT.

The chain combines TRBV5-4 with TRBJ2-1, with 14 positions matching TRBD2. The germline gives CDR1 SGHNT, CDR2 YYREEE (reference sequence). There are 16 residues in the CDR3. The ends lost 0 bases at V and 6 bases at J; junction bases unmatched: 2. CDR3 protein: CASSLDGTSGGNEQFF. The CDR3 DNA reads as TGTGCCAGCAGCTTGGATGGGACTAGCGGGGGCAATGAGCAGTTCTTC.

The chain has TRBV7-9 and TRBJ1-5; 11 bases map to TRBD1. The CDR3 runs 16 residues. Germline assignment: CDR1 SEHNR and CDR2 FQNEAQ (reference sequence). V was clipped by 5 bases and J by 5 bases; unmatched bases: 8. The CDR3 coding sequence is TGTGCCAGCAGCCCGGCCGGGACAGGGGGGGATCAGCCCCAGCATTTT. The encoded protein is CASSPAGTGGDQPQHF.

This sequence joins TRBV10-3 and TRBJ1-2; D perhaps matches TRBD1 (5 bases). The V gene lost 3 bases and the J gene lost 6 bases, with 11 bases spanning the gap. Germline values: CDR1 ENHRY, CDR2 SYGVKD. CDR3 length: 13 amino acids. The CDR3 DNA follows: TGTGCCATCAGTGAAGCTGGGGCGGATGGCTACACCTTC. It is translated as CAISEAGADGYTF.

The chain carries TRBV7-4 and TRBJ1-1; 7 bases are shared with TRBD1. Looked up from germline, CDR1 is SGHVT and CDR2 is SQSDAQ. Unmatched junction bases numbered 6, after V lost 5 bases and J lost 0 bases. This CDR3 comprises 15 residues. Here the CDR3 DNA reads TGTGCCAGCAGCCCAGATACAGGGGTGAACACTGAAGCTTTCTTT. Its protein is CASSPDTGVNTEAFF. Supplemented by reference TRBV7-4 and TRBJ1-1, the full variable domain reads GAGVSQSPRYKVAKRGRDVALRCDSISGHVTLYWYRQTLGQGSEVLTYSQSDAQRDKSGRPSGRFSAERPERSVSTLKIQRTEQGDSAVYLCASSPDTGVNTEAFFGQGTRLTVV.

This chain connects TRBV6-1 to TRBJ2-2; 9 bases map to TRBD2. This CDR3 spans 17 amino acids. J lost 5 bases, V lost 2 bases, and 9 bases had no gene match. Germline values: CDR1 MNHNS, CDR2 SASEGT. The CDR3 DNA reads as TGTGCCAGCAGTGAATGGGAGGTAGCGGGGGTAACCGGGGAGCTGTTTTTT. Residues: CASSEWEVAGVTGELFF.

The rearrangement links TRBV7-8 to TRBJ2-1, with D perhaps TRBD2 (6 bases). V was shortened by 1 base and J by 5 bases, with 15 bases between the two germline ends. This CDR3 is 16 amino acids long. CDR1 is SGHVS and CDR2 is FQNEAQ in the germline V gene. CDR3 bases: TGTGCCAGCAGCTTAGTGGGACTTCAAACCCACAATGAGCAGTTCTTC. It translates to CASSLVGLQTHNEQFF. The full variable domain, rest sourced from reference TRBV7-8 and TRBJ2-1, is GAGVSQSPRYKVAKRGQDVALRCDPISGHVSLFWYQQALGQGPEFLTYFQNEAQLDKSGLPSDRFFAERPEGSVSTLKIQRTQQEDSAVYLCASSLVGLQTHNEQFFGPGTRLTVL.

This clone has just one count. The rearrangement links TRBV7-9 to TRBJ2-3; D is undetermined. This CDR3 has 17 amino acids. The germline V gene has CDR1 SEHNR and CDR2 FQNEAQ (reference sequence). Deletions cut 5 bases from V and 7 bases from J, with 25 bases between. CDR3 loop: CASSGRPDATEVYTQYF. The CDR3 nucleotides read TGTGCCAGCAGCGGTCGACCAGACGCTACGGAAGTATATACGCAGTATTTT.

This chain links TRBV27 with TRBJ1-5; D is perhaps TRBD1 (6 bases). Trimming pared 5 bases from V and 0 bases from J, leaving 17 bases between. Germline V gene lookup returns CDR1 MNHEY and CDR2 SMNVEV (reference sequence). The CDR3 is 17 residues long. CDR3 coding DNA: TGTGCCAGCAGTCCGCACGGGACAATCTATAGCAATCAGCCCCAGCATTTT. It translates to CASSPHGTIYSNQPQHF.

The gene calls are TRBV27 and TRBJ1-2; tentatively, D is TRBD1 (5 bases). This CDR3 has 14 amino acids. V was shortened by 8 bases and J by 4 bases, with 17 bases between the two germline ends. Germline loops: CDR1 MNHEY, CDR2 SMNVEV (reference sequence). Here the CDR3 DNA reads TGTGCCAGCGGATCGTTGGGGGGGTTCTATGGCTACACCTTC. Translated, it gives CASGSLGGFYGYTF.

This clone occurred once. This sequence joins TRBV14 and TRBJ1-2, with unresolved D. V was clipped by 3 bases and J by 8 bases, with 19 bases between them. The germline CDR1 and CDR2 sequences are SGHDN and FVKESK. This CDR3 spans 15 amino acids. CDR3: CASSQITTTPDGYTF. The CDR3 coding sequence is TGTGCCAGCAGCCAGATCACGACTACCCCTGACGGCTACACCTTC.